This T cell receptor beta chain was observed in a study of shared clonotypes between healthy human individuals. Study-wide context: The donor pool was made up of a couple of women and three men aged 18 to 49. Study-wide results and caveats: It was anticipated that sequencing depth would influence how many clonotypes donors shared.

Bulk PBMC genomic DNA spanned ten immunoSEQ deep plates. Measured with immunoSEQ multiplex PCR; TCRdb has only the in-frame clones, and not every one. The table records fewer than 650,000 clones, roughly four fifths of them present only once. The unsorted samples had 70 million to 100 million PBMCs used for genomic DNA. With respect to this clone: What it recognizes is unknown.

The specimen was PBMCs. This TCR was sampled from a middle-aged woman in good health. Some clones in this sample may be carry-over from other donors' samples.

This CDR3 reads CASSYRGVGKETQYF. The CDR3 coding sequence is TGTGCCAGCAGTTACAGGGGGGTGGGAAAAGAGACCCAGTACTTC. The chain has TRBV6-5 and TRBJ2-5, with D possibly called TRBD1 or TRBD2 (6 bases each). Germline V CDR1 and CDR2: MNHEY, SVGAGI. V was clipped by 2 bases and J by 3 bases, with 13 bases between them. CDR3 length equals 15 residues.